This T cell receptor beta chain was captured by sequencing in a study of cytomegalovirus exposure and HLA in healthy donors. Notes on the study in general: Cytomegalovirus-associated TCR beta chains were listed, numbering 150 to 200.

CDR1 and CDR2 from the germline V gene are KGHSH and LQKENI. The CDR3 has 15 amino acids. Trimming pared 6 bases from V and 0 bases from J, leaving 12 bases between. This clone occurred a few times. As yet, its antigen is unknown. Only in-frame clones appear in the TCRdb table, and some are missing; sequencing was by immunoSEQ multiplex PCR. The sample has 150,000 or so clones; 70% to 90% are singletons. The specimen sequenced was PBMCs. The clonotype originates from a human donor in good health. This rearrangement joins TRBV18 to TRBJ1-3; TRBD1 might be the D (5 bases). The CDR3 DNA sequence: TGTGCCAGCTCCCCCACAGGAGACTCTGGAAACACCATATATTTT. This gives the protein CASSPTGDSGNTIYF. Complete variable domain (other parts from reference TRBV18 and TRBJ1-3): NAGVMQNPRHLVRRRGQEARLRCSPMKGHSHVYWYRQLPEEGLKFMVYLQKENIIDESGMPKERFSAEFPKEGPSILRIQQVVRGDSAAYFCASSPTGDSGNTIYFGEGSWLTVV.